The entry below describes one T cell receptor (beta chain). TCRbeta library construction was performed incorporating unique molecular identifiers. TCRdb itself ran the PCR reads through MiXCR, one entry per CDR3 protein. The table includes roughly 350,000 distinct CDR3 sequences, 10% detected once. The data stem from a study of T-cell reconstitution after alpha-beta-depleted transplantation in children. The CDR3 is 11 residues long. V was trimmed by 0 bases and J by 7 bases, leaving 3 bases between them. Germline V gene data show CDR1 as SEHNR and CDR2 as FQNEAQ (reference sequence). The sequence came from a human donor who donated a stem cell graft to a child with acute lymphoblastic leukemia. Material: PBMCs from the stem cell graft donor, obtained from the stem cell graft. J is TRBJ1-2 and V is TRBV7-9, with unresolved D. The CDR3 spells CASSLASGYTF. The DNA for the CDR3 is TGTGCCAGCAGCTTAGCTTCTGGCTACACCTTC.